Following are 5 T cell receptor beta chains from one sample sequenced in a study of PD-L1 blockade in urothelial cancer. Data came from immunoSEQ multiplex PCR; TCRdb stores just in-frame clones and leaves some out. The sample has about 130,000 clones; around 86% are singletons. Time point here: peripheral blood 6 weeks after treatment start. The source was PBMCs, collected around atezolizumab (anti-PD-L1) treatment. Receptors were obtained from a man aged 45-65 years with urothelial cancer.

The chain recombines TRBV27 with TRBJ2-1; 9 bases map to TRBD2. Trimming cost V 0 bases and J 7 bases; bases outside gene matches: 4. The CDR3 length is 15 residues. From germline, CDR1 is MNHEY and CDR2 SMNVEV (reference sequence). The CDR3 nucleotides read TGTGCCAGCAGTTTATCGGCGGGAGGGTTGAATGAGCAGTTCTTC. Amino acids: CASSLSAGGLNEQFF.

The genes are TRBV19 and TRBJ1-5, with a possible D match to TRBD1 (6 bases). Germline assignment: CDR1 LNHDA and CDR2 SQIVND (reference sequence). Trimming stripped 6 bases from V and 2 bases from J, with 14 bases between. The CDR3 is 15 residues long. In DNA, the CDR3 is TGTGCCAGTAGAGGGGCAGGGGAGCGCAATCAGCCCCAGCATTTT. Its translation: CASRGAGERNQPQHF.

This chain connects TRBV7-2 to TRBJ1-1; D not certain. The germline gives CDR1 SGHTA, CDR2 FQGNSA. Trimming shortened V by 5 bases and J by 2 bases, and 9 bases separated the two germline ends. The CDR3 is 13 residues long. This CDR3 is CASSRGINTEAFF. CDR3 coding DNA: TGTGCCAGCAGCCGAGGGATCAACACTGAAGCTTTCTTT.

The CDR3 loop is CASSRTGKTYEQYF. In DNA form, the CDR3 reads TGTGCCAGCAGCCGGACAGGGAAAACCTACGAGCAGTACTTC. This chain uses TRBV11-2 with TRBJ2-7, with TRBD1 identical over 8 bases. The V gene end was trimmed by 5 bases and the J gene end by 2 bases; junction bases not matched to a gene: 5. CDR1 is SGHAT and CDR2 is FQNNGV in the germline V gene. This CDR3 has 14 residues.

The chain links TRBV10-3 to TRBJ2-1; 7 bases fit TRBD1. CDR1 is ENHRY and CDR2 is SYGVKD in the germline V gene. CDR3 length: 16 amino acids. Unmatched junction bases numbered 7, after V lost 3 bases and J lost 2 bases. The CDR3 spells CAISDVDRLTYNEQFF. For the CDR3, the DNA is TGTGCCATCAGTGACGTGGACAGGTTAACCTACAATGAGCAGTTCTTC.